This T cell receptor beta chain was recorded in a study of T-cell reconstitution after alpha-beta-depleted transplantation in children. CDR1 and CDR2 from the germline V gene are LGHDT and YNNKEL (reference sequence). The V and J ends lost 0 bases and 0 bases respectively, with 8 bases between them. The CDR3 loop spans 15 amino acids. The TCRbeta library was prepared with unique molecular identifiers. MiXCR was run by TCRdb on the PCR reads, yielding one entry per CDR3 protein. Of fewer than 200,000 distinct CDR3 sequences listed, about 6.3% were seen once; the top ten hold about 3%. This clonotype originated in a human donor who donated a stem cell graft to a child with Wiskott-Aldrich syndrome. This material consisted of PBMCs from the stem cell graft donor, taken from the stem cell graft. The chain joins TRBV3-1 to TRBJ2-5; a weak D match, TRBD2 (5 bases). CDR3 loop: CASSQDLEDQETQYF. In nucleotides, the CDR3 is TGTGCCAGCAGCCAAGACTTGGAGGACCAAGAGACCCAGTACTTC.